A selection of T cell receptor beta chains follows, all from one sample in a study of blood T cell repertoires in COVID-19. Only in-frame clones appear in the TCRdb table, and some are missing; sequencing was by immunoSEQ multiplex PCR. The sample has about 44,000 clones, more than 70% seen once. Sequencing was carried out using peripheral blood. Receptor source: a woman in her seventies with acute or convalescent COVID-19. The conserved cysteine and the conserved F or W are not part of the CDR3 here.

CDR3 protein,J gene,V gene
ATGGGNEQF,TRBJ2-1,TRBV10-3
ASSLEVRAPEAF,TRBJ1-1,TRBV5-1
ASSLTRGGGSAIEQF,TRBJ2-1,TRBV11-3
AWQQTGNTEAF,TRBJ1-1,TRBV30
ASSPTLAVGNEQF,TRBJ2-1,TRBV18
ASSVALRREGETQY,TRBJ2-5,TRBV9
AQRQASGNTIY,TRBJ1-3,TRBV30
ASSIGTGPYEQY,TRBJ2-7,TRBV19
ASSFSLGQPGDTQY,TRBJ2-3,TRBV11-2
ASSLDGRGVGNTIY,TRBJ1-3,TRBV5-6
ASLGGTANNEQF,TRBJ2-1,TRBV3-1/TRBV3-2
ASSQVLGTNSGTQY,TRBJ2-3,TRBV4-2
ASSQDIYTEAF,TRBJ1-1,TRBV6-1
ASSTDRIYEQY,TRBJ2-7,TRBV2
ASSPGWTNEKLF,TRBJ1-4,TRBV6-6
ASSLAGGYEQY,TRBJ2-7,TRBV7-9
AWGGLNYGYT,TRBJ1-2,TRBV28
ASSVQTGGKETQY,TRBJ2-5,TRBV9
ASSLAPSGRAGAGELF,TRBJ2-2,TRBV7-2
ASTPPARRYEQY,TRBJ2-7,TRBV6-5
AWSGGEGWETQY,TRBJ2-5,TRBV30
SVVGTAYGYT,TRBJ1-2,TRBV29-1
ASSSPGLSLNTEAF,TRBJ1-1,TRBV5-1
ASSLGLGFRVDTQY,TRBJ2-3,TRBV5-1
ASKPNFRGVGYEQY,TRBJ2-7,TRBV19
ASSYSWQGATGTLH,TRBJ1-6,TRBV6-5
ASSLTIIVPKLAGGRSYNEQF,TRBJ2-1,TRBV7-3
AIRTTSFSNEQF,TRBJ2-1,TRBV10-3
ASGGQGTYEQY,TRBJ2-7,TRBV2
ASSMGGRTEAF,TRBJ1-1,TRBV19
ASSRYQSLTTDTQY,TRBJ2-3,TRBV18
ASSPRPGVWGVYNEQF,TRBJ2-1,TRBV11-2
ASSPAAAGGYT,TRBJ1-2,TRBV6-2/TRBV6-3
ASSLTGTGRPYEQY,TRBJ2-7,TRBV5-5
ASSFAGHYEQY,TRBJ2-7,TRBV7-9
ASSPVSFSYEQY,TRBJ2-7,TRBV19
ASSSWRGTQY,TRBJ2-3,TRBV6-2/TRBV6-3
AWRIGGVNSPLH,TRBJ1-6,TRBV30
ASSGGFGGMNTEAF,TRBJ1-1,TRBV6-1
ASSLAQGIYGYT,TRBJ1-2,TRBV7-2
ASSPPTGLSYGYT,TRBJ1-2,TRBV9
ASSPRGGGNQPQH,TRBJ1-5,TRBV19
ASSLRTGDEKLF,TRBJ1-4,TRBV6-5